Below are 8 T cell receptor beta chains sequenced from a single sample in a study of neurological immune-mediated disorders (dated by TCRdb to between 2018 and 2021). The receptor library was made with 5' RACE. Sequencing took place on an Illumina HiSeq 2500. TCRdb trimmed the raw reads at Q25, called clones with MiXCR and kept productive beta chains. One record per CDR3 amino acid sequence lists the most common genes and DNA. The table for this sample lists 27,000 or so distinct CDR3 sequences; about 15% of them were counted only once. The ten largest make up 25% to 35% of the sample. Sample: PBMCs. Receptors were obtained from an older man in good health.

This clonotype was observed at least ten times. V gene TRBV7-2 combines with J gene TRBJ2-3; possible D gene TRBD1, 5 bases. Trimming took off 5 bases at V and 2 bases at J, with 8 bases between the two ends. There are 13 residues in the CDR3. The germline V gene has CDR1 SGHTA and CDR2 FQGNSA. DNA for the CDR3: TGTGCCAGCAGCCCCAGGGTCACAGATACGCAGTATTTT. This gives the protein CASSPRVTDTQYF.

This clonotype showed up many times. The chain uses TRBV12-3 or TRBV12-4 and TRBJ2-7; D unclear. This CDR3 is 14 amino acids long. Trimming stripped 6 bases from V and 7 bases from J, with 19 bases between. DNA for the CDR3: TGTGCCAGCAGCCCTTCTGCCAGATACCAAGAGCAGTACTTC. Translating it yields CASSPSARYQEQYF.

In its sample, this clonotype was seen many times. The chain joins TRBV5-1 to TRBJ1-1, with D unclear. Germline values: CDR1 SGHRS, CDR2 YFSETQ. The CDR3 consists of 15 residues. Trimming shortened V by 1 base and J by 1 base, and 11 bases separated the two germline ends. The DNA for the CDR3 is TGCGCCAGCAGCTTGTCTAGGACCTCGAACACTGAAGCTTTCTTT. Translation: CASSLSRTSNTEAFF.

This clonotype was seen repeatedly, ten times or more. This chain joins TRBV12-3 or TRBV12-4 and TRBJ2-1, with D unresolved. This CDR3 region has 15 residues. V was cut by 3 bases and J by 3 bases, with 12 bases left in between. The CDR3: CASSFGSTFYNEQFF. In DNA form, the CDR3 reads TGTGCCAGCAGTTTCGGCTCCACCTTCTACAATGAGCAGTTCTTC.

By its share, this clonotype is medium-sized. V and J are TRBV4-3 and TRBJ2-2; D is unclear. CDR3 length: 16 amino acids. The V gene's germline CDR1 is LGHNA and CDR2 YSLEER. Trimming cost V 0 bases and J 1 base, with 9 bases left between them. CDR3 in DNA: TGCGCCAGCAGCCAAGAAGGGTACGGGAACACCGGGGAGCTGTTTTTT. Translating gives CASSQEGYGNTGELFF.

As to this clonotype: A junction end diverges from the germline sequence, so it may reflect a read error. V is TRBV7-3 and J is TRBJ2-3; 10 bases map to TRBD2. CDR3 size: 16 residues. The germline V gene encodes CDR1 SGHTA and CDR2 FQGTGA. Written as DNA, the CDR3 is TGTGTCAGCAGCCCAAGAGAAGCGGGGGGGCCAAATACGCAGTATTTT. It codes for CVSSPREAGGPNTQYF.

This clonotype was found many times. The chain links TRBV7-8 to TRBJ2-7; TRBD1 matches 7 bases. V lost 5 bases to trimming and J lost 4 bases; unmatched junction nucleotides: 11. The CDR3 totals 15 residues. Germline CDR1 and CDR2: SGHVS and FQNEAQ. The chain's CDR3 is CASSHHDRDSYEQYF. CDR3 nucleotide sequence: TGTGCCAGCAGCCACCACGACAGGGATTCTTACGAGCAGTACTTC.

Details on this clonotype: A read error may produce the germline difference seen at one junction end. V and J are TRBV7-8 and TRBJ2-1; 11 bases agree with TRBD2. The CDR3 is 15 amino acids. Germline CDR1 and CDR2: SGHVS and FQNEAQ. The CDR3 spells CASRPYSGGAAEQIF. Written as DNA, the CDR3 is TGTGCCAGCAGACCTTATAGCGGGGGGGCCGCGGAGCAGATCTTC.